This T cell receptor beta chain was found in a study of blood T cell repertoires in COVID-19. Germline V gene data show CDR1 as LGHDT and CDR2 as YNNKEL (reference sequence). Deletions cut 3 bases from V and 3 bases from J, with 4 bases between. The CDR3 is 12 amino acids. The assay was immunoSEQ multiplex PCR, and TCRdb's table has in-frame clones only and misses some. The sample yields under 400,000 clones, around 87% seen once. Sequencing was performed on PBMCs or T cells enriched from blood (not recorded which). The rearrangement uses TRBV3-1 (or the pseudogene TRBV3-2) and TRBJ2-3; D gene ambiguous. This sequence originates from a man aged 35 to 55 in a cohort exposed to, infected with or recovered from COVID-19 (not recorded which). The CDR3 bases are TGTGCCAGCAGCCACAGGACAGATACGCAGTATTTT. Its protein is CASSHRTDTQYF.